The T cell receptor beta chain under discussion was sequenced for a study of T cell repertoires in cytomegalovirus infection. Across the whole study: Signatures in public TCR beta sequences pointed to both CMV infection and matching HLA type.

Using its own MiXCR run on the reads, TCRdb lists one record per CDR3 protein. The data hold about 920,000 distinct CDR3 sequences, with around 29% observed a single time. Points on this clonotype: Its antigen is unknown.

The germline V gene has CDR1 MGHRA and CDR2 YSYEKL. Trimming left V 0 bases short and J 4 bases short, with 12 bases between. CDR3 length: 15 amino acids. The chain combines TRBV4-1 with TRBJ1-2; D is uncertain. The clonotype originates from a human donor in good health (CMV status not recorded). Some clones in this sample may be carry-over from other donors' samples. The material was cultured CD8+ T cells from PBMCs, obtained from culture after CMV antigen stimulation. The CDR3 nucleotides are TGCGCCAGCAGCCAAGATGCTGGGTTCTCCTATGGCTACACCTTC. It translates to CASSQDAGFSYGYTF.